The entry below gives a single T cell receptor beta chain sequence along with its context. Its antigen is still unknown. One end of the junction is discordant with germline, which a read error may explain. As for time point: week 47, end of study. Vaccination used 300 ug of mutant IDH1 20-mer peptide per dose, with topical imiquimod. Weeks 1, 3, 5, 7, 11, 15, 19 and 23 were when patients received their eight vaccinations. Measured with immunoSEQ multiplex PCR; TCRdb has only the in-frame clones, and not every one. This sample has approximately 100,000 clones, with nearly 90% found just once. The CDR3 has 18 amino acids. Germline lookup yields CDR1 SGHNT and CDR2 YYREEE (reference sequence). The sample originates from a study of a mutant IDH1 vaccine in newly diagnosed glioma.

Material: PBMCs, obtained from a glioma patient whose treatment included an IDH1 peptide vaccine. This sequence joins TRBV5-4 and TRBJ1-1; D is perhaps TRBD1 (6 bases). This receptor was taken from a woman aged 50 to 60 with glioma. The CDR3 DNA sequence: TGTGCCGGCAGCTTGGAATCAGCCGTCGGACAGCGGAACACTGAAGCTTTCTTT. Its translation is CAGSLESAVGQRNTEAFF.